These 2 T cell receptor beta chains came from one sample sequenced in a study of blood T cell repertoires in COVID-19. The protocol was immunoSEQ multiplex PCR, while the TCRdb copy is restricted to in-frame clones and leaves out a portion. The repertoire has about 190,000 clones, over 80% of them found once; the top ten carry under 5.5%. The sample taken for sequencing was peripheral blood. The receptors were gathered from a woman aged 25 to 39 with acute or convalescent COVID-19.

This rearrangement joins TRBV5-1 to TRBJ2-7, with TRBD2 matching 7 bases. The CDR3 runs to 15 residues. CDR1 SGHRS and CDR2 YFSETQ come from the germline V gene. V trimming: 0 bases; J trimming: 6 bases; junction bases outside the gene matches: 9. The CDR3 sequence is CASSLEGRVILEQYF. The CDR3 nucleotides read TGCGCCAGCAGCTTGGAGGGGAGGGTCATCCTCGAGCAGTACTTC. Looking up the rest from reference TRBV5-1 and TRBJ2-7 gives the full variable domain: KAGVTQTPRYLIKTRGQQVTLSCSPISGHRSVSWYQQTPGQGLQFLFEYFSETQRNKGNFPGRFSGRQFSNSRSEMNVSTLELGDSALYLCASSLEGRVILEQYFGPGTRLTVT.

V gene TRBV19 combines with J gene TRBJ1-1; 7 bases line up with TRBD1. This CDR3 spans 14 amino acids. The V and J ends lost 7 bases and 7 bases, in that order; junction bases with no gene match: 12. The V gene's germline CDR1 is LNHDA and CDR2 SQIVND (reference sequence). CDR3 loop: CASTIPGQELEAFF. Here the CDR3 DNA reads TGTGCCAGTACTATTCCTGGACAGGAGCTTGAAGCTTTCTTT.